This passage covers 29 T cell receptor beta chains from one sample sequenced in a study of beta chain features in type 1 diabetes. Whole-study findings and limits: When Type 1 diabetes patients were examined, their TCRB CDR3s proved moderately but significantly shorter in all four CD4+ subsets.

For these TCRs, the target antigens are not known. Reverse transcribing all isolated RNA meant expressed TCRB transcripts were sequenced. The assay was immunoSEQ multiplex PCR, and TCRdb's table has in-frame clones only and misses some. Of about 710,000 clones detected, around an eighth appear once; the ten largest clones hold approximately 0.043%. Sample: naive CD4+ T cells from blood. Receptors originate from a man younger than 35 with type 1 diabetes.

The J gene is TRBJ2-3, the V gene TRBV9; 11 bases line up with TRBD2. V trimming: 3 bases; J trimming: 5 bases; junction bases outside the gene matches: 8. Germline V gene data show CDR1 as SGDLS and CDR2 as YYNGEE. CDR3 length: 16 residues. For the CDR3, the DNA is TGTGCCAGCAGCGCGGCTAGCGGGGGGTCTGAAGATACGCAGTATTTT. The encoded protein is CASSAASGGSEDTQYF.

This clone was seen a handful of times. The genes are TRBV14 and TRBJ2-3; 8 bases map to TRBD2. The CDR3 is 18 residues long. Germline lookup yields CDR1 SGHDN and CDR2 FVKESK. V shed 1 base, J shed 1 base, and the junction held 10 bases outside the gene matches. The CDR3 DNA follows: TGTGCCAGCAGCCAAGTCTCGGGGGGGCGTTTGGGCACAGATACGCAGTATTTT. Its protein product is CASSQVSGGRLGTDTQYF.

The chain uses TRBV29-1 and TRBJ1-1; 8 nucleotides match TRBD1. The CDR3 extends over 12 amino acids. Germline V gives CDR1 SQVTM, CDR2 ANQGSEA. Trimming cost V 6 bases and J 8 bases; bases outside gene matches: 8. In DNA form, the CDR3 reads TGCAGCGTGCTGGACAGGGTTACGGAAGCTTTCTTT. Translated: CSVLDRVTEAFF. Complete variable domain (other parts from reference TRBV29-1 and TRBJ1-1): SAVISQKPSRDICQRGTSLTIQCQVDSQVTMMFWYRQQPGQSLTLIATANQGSEATYESGFVIDKFPISRPNLTFSTLTVSNMSPEDSSIYLCSVLDRVTEAFFGQGTRLTVV.

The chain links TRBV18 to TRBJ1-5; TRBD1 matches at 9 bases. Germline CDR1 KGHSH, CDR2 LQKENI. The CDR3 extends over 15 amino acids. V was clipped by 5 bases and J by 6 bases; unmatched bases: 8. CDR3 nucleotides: TGTGCCAGCTCAAGAACCCGGGACAGGGTTCAGCCCCAGCATTTT. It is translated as CASSRTRDRVQPQHF.

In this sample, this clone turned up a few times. CDR3 nucleotide sequence: TGCGCCAGCAGCTTAGTCACAGGGGAATATGGCTACACCTTC. This translates into CASSLVTGEYGYTF. This sequence joins TRBV5-1 and TRBJ1-2; 7 nucleotides agree with TRBD1. Per germline, CDR1 SGHRS and CDR2 YFSETQ. Trimming at V came to 2 bases and at J to 5 bases, leaving 6 bases not matched to a gene. The CDR3 sequence is 14 residues long.

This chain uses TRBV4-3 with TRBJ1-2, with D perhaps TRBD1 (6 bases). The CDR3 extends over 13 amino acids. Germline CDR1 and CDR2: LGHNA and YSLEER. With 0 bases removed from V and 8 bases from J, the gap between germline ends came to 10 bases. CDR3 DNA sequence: TGCGCCAGCAGCCAAGACAGGGGTAGGGGCTACACCTTC. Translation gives CASSQDRGRGYTF.

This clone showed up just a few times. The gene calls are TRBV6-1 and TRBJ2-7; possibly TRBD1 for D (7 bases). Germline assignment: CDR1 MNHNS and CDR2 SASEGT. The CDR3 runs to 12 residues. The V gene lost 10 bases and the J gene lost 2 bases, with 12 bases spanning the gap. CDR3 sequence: CATRGAAYEQYF. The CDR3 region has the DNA TGTGCCACCAGGGGGGCCGCCTACGAGCAGTACTTC.

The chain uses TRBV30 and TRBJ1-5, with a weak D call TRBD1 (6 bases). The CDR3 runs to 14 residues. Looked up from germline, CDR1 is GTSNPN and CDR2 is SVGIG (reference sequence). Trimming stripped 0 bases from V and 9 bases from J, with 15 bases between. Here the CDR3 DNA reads TGTGCCTGGAGTGTCCCCCCAGGGGTATGGCCCCAGCATTTT. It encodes CAWSVPPGVWPQHF.

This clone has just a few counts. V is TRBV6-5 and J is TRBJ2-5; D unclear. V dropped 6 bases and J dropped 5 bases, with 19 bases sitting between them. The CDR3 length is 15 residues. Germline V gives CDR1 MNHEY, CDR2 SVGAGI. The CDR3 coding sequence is TGTGCCAGCAGATTGAAGCAGTTGACGATGGAGACCCAGTACTTC. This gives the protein CASRLKQLTMETQYF.

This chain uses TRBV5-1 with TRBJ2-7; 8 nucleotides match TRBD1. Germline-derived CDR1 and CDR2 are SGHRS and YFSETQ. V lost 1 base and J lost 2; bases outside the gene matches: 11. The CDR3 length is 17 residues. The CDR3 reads CASSLNLGQGNPYEQYF. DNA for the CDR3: TGCGCCAGCAGCTTGAACCTAGGACAGGGAAATCCCTACGAGCAGTACTTC.

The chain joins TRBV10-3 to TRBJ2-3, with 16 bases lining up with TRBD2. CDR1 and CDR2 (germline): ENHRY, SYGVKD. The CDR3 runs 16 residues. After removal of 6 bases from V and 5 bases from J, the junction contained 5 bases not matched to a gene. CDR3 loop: CAIRGLAGGPGDTQYF. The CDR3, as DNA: TGTGCCATCAGGGGACTAGCGGGAGGGCCAGGAGATACGCAGTATTTT.

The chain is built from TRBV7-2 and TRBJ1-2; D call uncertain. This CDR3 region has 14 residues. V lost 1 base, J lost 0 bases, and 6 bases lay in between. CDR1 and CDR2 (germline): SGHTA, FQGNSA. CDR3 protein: CASSLVHTNYGYTF. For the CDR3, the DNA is TGTGCCAGCAGCTTAGTCCATACTAACTATGGCTACACCTTC.

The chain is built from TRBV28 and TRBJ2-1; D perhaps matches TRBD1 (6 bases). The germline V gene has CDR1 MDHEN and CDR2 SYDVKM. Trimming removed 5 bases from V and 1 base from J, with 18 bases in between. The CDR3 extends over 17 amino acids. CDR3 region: CASSPHGQSVSYNEQFF. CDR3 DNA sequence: TGTGCCAGCAGTCCGCACGGACAGTCTGTTTCCTACAATGAGCAGTTCTTC. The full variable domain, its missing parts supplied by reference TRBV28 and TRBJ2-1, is DVKVTQSSRYLVKRTGEKVFLECVQDMDHENMFWYRQDPGLGLRLIYFSYDVKMKEKGDIPEGYSVSREKKERFSLILESASTNQTSMYLCASSPHGQSVSYNEQFFGPGTRLTVL.

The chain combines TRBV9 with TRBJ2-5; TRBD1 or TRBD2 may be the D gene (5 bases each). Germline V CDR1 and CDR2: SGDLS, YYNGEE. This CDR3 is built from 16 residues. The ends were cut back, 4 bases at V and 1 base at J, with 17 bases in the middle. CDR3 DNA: TGTGCCAGCAGCCCCGGGACGGATCCCCGCCAAGAGACCCAGTACTTC. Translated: CASSPGTDPRQETQYF.

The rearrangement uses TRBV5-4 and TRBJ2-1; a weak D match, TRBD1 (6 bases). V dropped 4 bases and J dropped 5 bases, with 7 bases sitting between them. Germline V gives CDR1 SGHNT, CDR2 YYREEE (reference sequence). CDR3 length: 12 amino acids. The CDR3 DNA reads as TGTGCCAGCAGCCAGGGGAACAATGAGCAGTTCTTC. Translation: CASSQGNNEQFF.

CDR3 loop: CASSLGFTDTQYF. In nucleotides, the CDR3 is TGTGCCAGCAGCTTAGGGTTCACAGATACGCAGTATTTT. The chain is built from TRBV7-2 and TRBJ2-3; the D is unclear. The germline V gene has CDR1 SGHTA and CDR2 FQGNSA. V lost 1 base and J 2 bases, leaving 4 bases between the germline ends. The CDR3 sequence is 13 residues long.

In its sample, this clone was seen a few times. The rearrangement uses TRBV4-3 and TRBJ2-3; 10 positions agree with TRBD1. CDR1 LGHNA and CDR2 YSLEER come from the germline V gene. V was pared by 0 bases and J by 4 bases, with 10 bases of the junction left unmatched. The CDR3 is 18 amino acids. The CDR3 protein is CASSQEGGTGVLADTQYF. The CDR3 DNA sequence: TGCGCCAGCAGCCAAGAAGGTGGGACAGGGGTTTTGGCAGATACGCAGTATTTT.

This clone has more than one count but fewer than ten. The CDR3 DNA reads as TGTGCCAGCAGCCCGAGGACAGGGGGCAACACCGGGGAGCTGTTTTTT. Translated: CASSPRTGGNTGELFF. The V gene is TRBV7-9, the J gene TRBJ2-2; 11 nucleotides align to TRBD1. Germline loops: CDR1 SEHNR, CDR2 FQNEAQ (reference sequence). CDR3 length: 16 residues. V dropped 5 bases and J dropped 2; count of bases not matched to a gene: 4.

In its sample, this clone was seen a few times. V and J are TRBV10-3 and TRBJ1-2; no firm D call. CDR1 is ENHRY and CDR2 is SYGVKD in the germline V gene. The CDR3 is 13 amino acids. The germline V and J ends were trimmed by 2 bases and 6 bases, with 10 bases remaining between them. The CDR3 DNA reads TGTGCCATCAGTGAGAGGAGCGAGAATGGCTACACCTTC. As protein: CAISERSENGYTF.

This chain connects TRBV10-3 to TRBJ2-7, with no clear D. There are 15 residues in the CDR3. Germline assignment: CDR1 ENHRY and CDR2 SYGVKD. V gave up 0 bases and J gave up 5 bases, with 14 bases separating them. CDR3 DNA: TGTGCCATCAGTGAGTCGAGACACGATTACAACGAGCAGTACTTC. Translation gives CAISESRHDYNEQYF.

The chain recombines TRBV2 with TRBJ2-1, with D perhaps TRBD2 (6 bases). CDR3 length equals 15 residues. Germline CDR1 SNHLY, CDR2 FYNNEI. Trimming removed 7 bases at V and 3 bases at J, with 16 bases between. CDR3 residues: CASTNGGALYNEQFF. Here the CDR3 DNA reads TGTGCCAGCACCAATGGAGGGGCGCTCTACAATGAGCAGTTCTTC.

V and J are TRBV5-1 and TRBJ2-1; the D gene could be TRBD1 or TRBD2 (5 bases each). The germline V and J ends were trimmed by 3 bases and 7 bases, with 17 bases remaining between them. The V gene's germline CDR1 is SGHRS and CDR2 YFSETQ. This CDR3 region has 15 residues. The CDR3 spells CASSWRRGVENEQFF. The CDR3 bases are TGCGCCAGCAGCTGGCGCAGAGGGGTGGAAAATGAGCAGTTCTTC.

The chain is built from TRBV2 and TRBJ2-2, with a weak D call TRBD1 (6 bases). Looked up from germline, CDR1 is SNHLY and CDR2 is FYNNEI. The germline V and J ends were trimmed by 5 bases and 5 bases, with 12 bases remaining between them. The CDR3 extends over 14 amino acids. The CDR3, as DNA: TGTGCCAGCAGTACTCCAGGGGAAACCGGGGAGCTGTTTTTT. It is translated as CASSTPGETGELFF.

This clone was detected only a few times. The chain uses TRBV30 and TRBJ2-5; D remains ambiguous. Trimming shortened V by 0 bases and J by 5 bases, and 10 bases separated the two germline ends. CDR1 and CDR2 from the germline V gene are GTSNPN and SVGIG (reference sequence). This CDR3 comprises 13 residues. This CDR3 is CAWSVMSRETQYF. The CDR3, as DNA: TGTGCCTGGAGTGTAATGTCCCGGGAGACCCAGTACTTC.

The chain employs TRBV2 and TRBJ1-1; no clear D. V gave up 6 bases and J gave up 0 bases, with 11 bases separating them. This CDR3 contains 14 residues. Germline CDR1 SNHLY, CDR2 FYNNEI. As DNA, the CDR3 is TGTGCCAGCAGCCCGGTTAACATGAACACTGAAGCTTTCTTT. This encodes CASSPVNMNTEAFF.

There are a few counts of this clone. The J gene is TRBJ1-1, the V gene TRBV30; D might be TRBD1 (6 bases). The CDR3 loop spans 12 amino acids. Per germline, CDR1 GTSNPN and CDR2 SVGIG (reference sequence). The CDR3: CALGARVAKAFF. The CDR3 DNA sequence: TGTGCTTTGGGGGCTCGGGTCGCGAAAGCTTTCTTT.

This chain's CDR3 is CAWDDQGEIGQFF. The CDR3 nucleotides are TGTGCCTGGGACGACCAAGGGGAGATAGGGCAGTTCTTC. The chain is built from TRBV30 and TRBJ2-1; D assignment may be TRBD1 or TRBD2 (5 bases each). Trimming took off 5 bases at V and 12 bases at J, with 20 bases between the two ends. This CDR3 comprises 13 residues. Germline V CDR1 and CDR2: GTSNPN, SVGIG (reference sequence).

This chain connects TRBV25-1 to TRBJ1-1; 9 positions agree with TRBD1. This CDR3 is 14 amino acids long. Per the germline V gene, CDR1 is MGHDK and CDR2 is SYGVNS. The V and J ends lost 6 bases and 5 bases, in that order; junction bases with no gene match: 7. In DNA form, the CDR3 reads TGTGCCAGCAGCCCTGGGACAGGGCGGACTGAAGCTTTCTTT. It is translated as CASSPGTGRTEAFF.

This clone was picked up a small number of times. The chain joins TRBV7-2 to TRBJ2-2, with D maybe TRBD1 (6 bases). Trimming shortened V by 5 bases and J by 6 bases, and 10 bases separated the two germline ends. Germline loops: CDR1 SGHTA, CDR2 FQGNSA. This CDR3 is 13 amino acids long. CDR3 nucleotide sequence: TGTGCCAGCAGCGAAGCAGGGGCCGGGGAGCTGTTTTTT. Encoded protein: CASSEAGAGELFF.